This is a list of T cell receptor beta chains from one sample in a study of blood T cell repertoires in COVID-19. Profiling relied on immunoSEQ multiplex PCR, and the TCRdb table lists in-frame clones only, not all of them. Of about 88,000 clones detected, about 88% appear once; the ten largest clones hold roughly 2.8%. The sample comprised peripheral blood. These receptors originate from a woman aged 80 or over with acute or convalescent COVID-19. Both conserved end residues are part of each CDR3. The order of the fields is D gene, clone size, V gene, J gene, CDR3 protein, CDR3 DNA. A D gene is named only where the DNA matches it firmly. Not every row has a clone size; where given, it reads once, few, many or a size class.

TRBD1,-,TRBV28,TRBJ2-1,CASSLSSGGPYNEQFF,TGTGCCAGCAGTTTATCTTCAGGGGGCCCCTACAATGAGCAGTTCTTC
-,-,TRBV6-1,TRBJ1-3,CASSERGVFGGNTIYF,TGTGCCAGCAGTGAGCGAGGAGTGTTCGGTGGAAACACCATATATTTT
TRBD2,-,TRBV28,TRBJ2-3,CASSLAGSTDTQYF,TGTGCCAGCAGTCTAGCGGGAAGCACAGATACGCAGTATTTT
TRBD1,-,TRBV19,TRBJ1-5,CASSGDRGWNGNQPQHF,TGTGCCAGTAGTGGTGACAGGGGTTGGAATGGCAATCAGCCCCAGCATTTT
TRBD2,-,TRBV30,TRBJ2-3,CAWSRGTGTTNRVADTQYF,TGTGCCTGGAGTCGAGGGACCGGGACTACCAATCGAGTGGCAGATACGCAGTATTTT
TRBD1,-,TRBV5-8,TRBJ1-5,CASNYRGSNQPQHF,TGTGCCAGCAACTACAGGGGGAGCAATCAGCCCCAGCATTTT
TRBD2,-,TRBV28,TRBJ2-7,CASSAAPAEAGIEQYF,TGTGCCAGCAGTGCGGCCCCGGCCGAAGCGGGGATCGAGCAGTACTTC
TRBD1,-,TRBV4-1,TRBJ1-2,CASNTPGTADGYTF,TGCGCCAGCAATACTCCCGGGACAGCTGATGGCTACACCTTC
TRBD2,once,TRBV6-2/TRBV6-3,TRBJ2-1,CASSYQKGLAPLYNEQFF,TGTGCCAGCAGTTATCAGAAGGGACTAGCGCCCTTATACAATGAGCAGTTCTTC
TRBD1,-,TRBV9,TRBJ1-2,CASSDGQGAVGYTF,TGTGCCAGCAGCGACGGACAGGGAGCTGTTGGCTACACCTTC
TRBD2,-,TRBV18,TRBJ2-7,CASSPSLAGGLNDEQYF,TGTGCCAGCTCACCATCTCTAGCGGGGGGGTTAAACGACGAGCAGTACTTC
TRBD2,-,TRBV7-3,TRBJ2-3,CASSSGLAGGNTQYF,TGTGCCAGCAGCTCGGGGCTAGCGGGGGGGAATACGCAGTATTTT
-,-,TRBV10-3,TRBJ1-4,CAISAGFANEKLFF,TGTGCCATCAGTGCCGGTTTTGCTAATGAAAAACTGTTTTTT
-,-,TRBV19,TRBJ1-5,CASAQTSNQPQHF,TGTGCCAGCGCACAGACTAGCAATCAGCCCCAGCATTTT
-,-,TRBV10-3,TRBJ1-5,CAIRGGEGQPQHF,TGTGCCATCAGGGGAGGGGAGGGACAGCCCCAGCATTTT
-,-,TRBV6-2/TRBV6-3,TRBJ2-7,CASSYAAAHSYEQYF,TGTGCCAGCAGTTACGCGGCGGCCCACTCCTACGAGCAGTACTTC
TRBD1,-,TRBV11-2,TRBJ1-2,CASRPQGSGGYTF,TGTGCCAGCAGACCACAGGGGTCGGGGGGCTACACCTTC
-,-,TRBV6-5,TRBJ1-6,CASSSQGQRYSPLHF,TGTGCCAGCAGTTCACAGGGCCAGAGGTATTCACCCCTCCACTTT
TRBD1,-,TRBV7-6,TRBJ2-1,CASSLQGEMDEQFF,TGTGCCAGCAGCCTACAGGGGGAAATGGATGAGCAGTTCTTC
TRBD1,once,TRBV5-4,TRBJ2-7,CASSSGQGGEQYF,TGTGCCAGCAGCTCTGGACAGGGTGGCGAGCAGTACTTC
-,-,TRBV9,TRBJ1-2,CASSVEAGQGYYGYTF,TGTGCCAGCAGCGTAGAGGCAGGGCAAGGGTATTATGGCTACACCTTC
-,-,TRBV7-2,TRBJ1-1,CASSLGSGMEAFF,TGTGCCAGCAGCCTTGGATCCGGGATGGAAGCTTTCTTT
TRBD1,-,TRBV10-3,TRBJ1-2,CAISEREGGGGYTF,TGTGCCATCAGTGAGAGGGAAGGGGGCGGCGGCTACACCTTC
-,-,TRBV6-5,TRBJ1-1,CASSSVPEAFF,TGTGCCAGCAGTTCGGTACCTGAAGCTTTCTTT
TRBD2,few,TRBV7-8,TRBJ2-7,CASSLLAGGDEQYF,TGTGCCAGCAGCTTACTAGCGGGGGGAGACGAGCAGTACTTC
-,-,TRBV6-1,TRBJ2-5,CASSEGVRGGQETQYF,TGTGCCAGCAGTGAAGGAGTCAGGGGAGGGCAAGAGACCCAGTACTTC
-,-,TRBV7-3,TRBJ1-1,CASSLTGQLNTEAFF,TGTGCCAGCAGCTTAACGGGGCAGCTGAACACTGAAGCTTTCTTT
TRBD2,-,TRBV25-1,TRBJ2-1,CASSVIAGASYNEQFF,TGTGCCAGCAGTGTAATAGCGGGGGCCTCTTACAATGAGCAGTTCTTC
-,-,TRBV5-1,TRBJ1-2,CASSSPGVGNYGYTF,TGCGCCAGCAGCTCGCCGGGAGTGGGTAACTATGGCTACACCTTC
-,-,TRBV7-3,TRBJ1-1,CASSQDRLQNTEAFF,TGTGCCAGCAGCCAAGACAGGCTTCAGAACACTGAAGCTTTCTTT
-,-,TRBV11-1,TRBJ2-1,CASSLLRVSNEQFF,TGTGCCAGCAGCTTACTCCGGGTTAGCAATGAGCAGTTCTTC
-,-,TRBV29-1,TRBJ2-1,CSALAGGSEQFF,TGCAGCGCCCTCGCCGGGGGAAGTGAGCAGTTCTTC
-,-,TRBV27,TRBJ2-7,CASSLLDRYEQYF,TGTGCCAGCAGTTTACTCGACAGATACGAGCAGTACTTC
-,-,TRBV15,TRBJ1-4,CATSTYGQGRTSNEKLFF,TGTGCCACCAGCACCTACGGGCAGGGTAGGACGTCTAATGAAAAACTGTTTTTT
TRBD1,-,TRBV6-2/TRBV6-3,TRBJ2-2,CASSYSETGGENTGELFF,TGTGCCAGCAGTTACTCGGAGACAGGGGGCGAAAACACCGGGGAGCTGTTTTTT
-,few,TRBV18,TRBJ1-1,CASSLLGGTNTEAFF,TGTGCCAGCTCACTCCTCGGGGGGACGAACACTGAAGCTTTCTTT
-,few,TRBV28,TRBJ2-7,CASSFQTTLYEQYF,TGTGCCAGCAGTTTTCAGACTACCCTCTACGAGCAGTACTTC
-,-,TRBV7-9,TRBJ1-1,CASSPHTGNTEAFF,TGTGCCAGCAGCCCGCACACAGGAAACACTGAAGCTTTCTTT